Given below is one T cell receptor (beta chain) in context. Its antigen is not known. This sample is drawn from a study of T-cell reconstitution after alpha-beta-depleted transplantation in children. Study-wide findings and caveats: There were reportedly several hundred expanded graft clones from which alpha-beta T cells came about two months after transplant. There were some patients whose high TCRbeta diversity at day 60 came from surviving recipient T cells and thymic progenitors. Newly made T cells mostly supplied T-cell counts and diversity one year after transplant.

Deletions cut 4 bases from V and 6 bases from J, with 9 bases between. Germline V CDR1 and CDR2: SGHVS, FNYEAQ. The CDR3 extends over 13 amino acids. Unique molecular identifiers were incorporated into the prepared TCRbeta library. Each CDR3 protein gets one entry after TCRdb re-called the PCR reads with MiXCR. Of around 800,000 distinct CDR3 sequences in the sample, 16% are singletons; the top ten hold approximately 5%. The source of this sequence is a male patient younger than 18 who had a stem cell transplant for acute lymphoblastic leukemia, so the T cells may come from the graft donor. The input for sequencing was PBMCs, mostly from graft donor cells, taken 360 days after TCRalphabeta/CD19-depleted stem cell transplant. This chain uses TRBV7-6 with TRBJ2-2; no firm D call. Here the CDR3 DNA reads TGTGCCAGCAGCTCGACGGTCTCCGGGGAGCTGTTTTTT. Translating gives CASSSTVSGELFF.